The 32 T cell receptor beta chains given below trace back to one sample, sequenced in a study of PD-1 blockade in mismatch repair-deficient tumors. Only in-frame clones appear in the TCRdb table, and some are missing; sequencing was by immunoSEQ multiplex PCR. The repertoire includes tens of thousands of clones, 84% of them detected once, and 15% to 20% sits in the top ten. The sample here was peripheral blood, taken 2 weeks after starting pembrolizumab. The origin of the receptors is an adult with mismatch repair-deficient cancer.

The V gene is TRBV2, the J gene TRBJ1-4, with 8 positions matching TRBD1. Trimming took 6 bases from V and 5 from J; bases not matched to a gene: 5. The CDR3 is 14 residues long. The germline gives CDR1 SNHLY, CDR2 FYNNEI. CDR3 sequence (DNA): TGTGCCAGCAGCCAGCAGGGGGCGAATGAAAAACTGTTTTTT. Translating it yields CASSQQGANEKLFF. The full variable domain, with the rest looked up from reference TRBV2 and TRBJ1-4, is EPEVTQTPSHQVTQMGQEVILRCVPISNHLYFYWYRQILGQKVEFLVSFYNNEISEKSEIFDDQFSVERPDGSNFTLKIRSTKLEDSAMYFCASSQQGANEKLFFGSGTQLSVL.

CDR3 nucleotide sequence: TGTGCCAGTAGTATAGGTGTAGGGAACACTGAAGCTTTCTTT. Translation gives CASSIGVGNTEAFF. The rearrangement links TRBV19 to TRBJ1-1, with D unresolved. Germline-derived CDR1 and CDR2 are LNHDA and SQIVND (reference sequence). This CDR3 is built from 14 residues. Trimming pared 1 base from V and 1 base from J, leaving 7 bases between.

The CDR3 here is CAWSRDPLGTQYF. Here the CDR3 DNA reads TGTGCCTGGAGCAGGGACCCCTTAGGGACCCAGTACTTC. The chain carries TRBV30 and TRBJ2-5; D may correspond to TRBD1 or TRBD2 (5 bases each). Germline CDR1 reads GTSNPN; CDR2 reads SVGIG (reference sequence). This CDR3 is built from 13 residues. V was clipped by 3 bases and J by 7 bases, with 15 bases between them.

This sequence joins TRBV5-6 and TRBJ2-3; 10 nucleotides match TRBD2. The J segment lost 4 bases and the V segment lost 0 bases, leaving 2 bases of the junction unmatched. The CDR3 totals 15 residues. Germline CDR1 SGHDT, CDR2 YYEEEE. As DNA, the CDR3 is TGTGCCAGCAGCTTGGCTAGCGGGAGCGCAGATACGCAGTATTTT. Translation: CASSLASGSADTQYF. Looking up the rest from reference TRBV5-6 and TRBJ2-3 gives the full variable domain: DAGVTQSPTHLIKTRGQQVTLRCSPKSGHDTVSWYQQALGQGPQFIFQYYEEEERQRGNFPDRFSGHQFPNYSSELNVNALLLGDSALYLCASSLASGSADTQYFGPGTRLTVL.

The chain joins TRBV10-3 to TRBJ1-4, with D perhaps TRBD1 (5 bases). V was trimmed by 3 bases and J by 11 bases, leaving 7 bases between them. The CDR3 loop spans 11 amino acids. Germline CDR1 ENHRY, CDR2 SYGVKD. CDR3 residues: CAISEGDKLFF. DNA of the CDR3: TGTGCCATCAGTGAAGGGGATAAACTGTTTTTT.

This clone was seen just once. This rearrangement joins TRBV6-1 to TRBJ1-2; maybe TRBD1 (5 bases). The germline V gene has CDR1 MNHNS and CDR2 SASEGT. The CDR3 has 13 amino acids. V lost 4 bases to trimming and J lost 3 bases, with 9 bases between them. CDR3 DNA sequence: TGTGCCAGCAGTGTCGGGGGATACTATGGCTACACCTTC. Residues: CASSVGGYYGYTF.

This clone was observed a few times. CDR3 in amino acids: CASSSPLDGYGYTF. The CDR3 DNA reads TGTGCCAGCAGTTCCCCCCTTGACGGCTATGGCTACACCTTC. The rearrangement joins TRBV6-5 to TRBJ1-2; no clear D gene. V dropped 4 bases and J dropped 4 bases, with 13 bases sitting between them. Germline-derived CDR1 and CDR2 are MNHEY and SVGAGI. This CDR3 contains 14 residues.

The rearrangement uses TRBV15 and TRBJ2-1, with D maybe TRBD2 (7 bases). The V end lost 0 bases, the J end lost 6 bases, and 27 bases lay between the germline ends. The CDR3 runs to 20 residues. Germline V gene lookup returns CDR1 LNHNV and CDR2 YYDKDF (reference sequence). The CDR3: CATSREGGLGGARHGNEQFF. The CDR3 DNA reads TGTGCCACCAGCAGAGAGGGTGGATTGGGGGGGGCTAGGCACGGCAATGAGCAGTTCTTC.

The V gene is TRBV29-1, the J gene TRBJ2-1, with D possibly being TRBD1 or TRBD2 (6 bases each). Germline CDR1 reads SQVTM; CDR2 reads ANQGSEA. V was trimmed by 4 bases and J by 4 bases, leaving 20 bases between them. The CDR3 is made up of 16 amino acids. The CDR3 nucleotides are TGCAGCGTTGCCTCGTATAGGGGGGACACTTACAATGAGCAGTTCTTC. This codes for CSVASYRGDTYNEQFF.

The genes are TRBV4-3 and TRBJ2-7; 7 bases are shared with TRBD1. The CDR3 contains 15 residues. The germline V gene encodes CDR1 LGHNA and CDR2 YSLEER. Trimming at V came to 3 bases and at J to 3 bases, leaving 8 bases not matched to a gene. CDR3 in amino acids: CASSHTSGQSYEQYF. For the CDR3, the DNA is TGCGCCAGCAGCCACACATCGGGACAGAGCTACGAGCAGTACTTC.

This clone was detected a few times. The genes are TRBV5-4 and TRBJ2-5, with D tentatively TRBD1 or TRBD2 (5 bases each). Trimming stripped 0 bases from V and 1 base from J, with 7 bases between. Germline assignment: CDR1 SGHNT and CDR2 YYREEE (reference sequence). The CDR3 has 14 residues. Here the CDR3 reads CASSLGGTQETQYF. CDR3 in DNA: TGTGCCAGCAGCTTGGGTGGGACCCAAGAGACCCAGTACTTC.

This sequence joins TRBV6-5 and TRBJ2-6; D not resolved. The V and J ends lost 0 bases and 0 bases respectively, with 3 bases between them. The CDR3 sequence is 15 residues long. The germline V gene encodes CDR1 MNHEY and CDR2 SVGAGI. The chain's CDR3 is CASSYSRSGANVLTF. The DNA of the CDR3 is TGTGCCAGCAGTTACTCTCGCTCTGGGGCCAACGTCCTGACTTTC.

The chain combines TRBV7-6 with TRBJ2-6; D uncertain. Per the germline V gene, CDR1 is SGHVS and CDR2 is FNYEAQ. The CDR3 length is 15 residues. V was pared by 3 bases and J by 0 bases, with 6 bases between. The DNA for the CDR3 is TGTGCCAGCAGCTTTAGGGCCTCTGGGGCCAACGTCCTGACTTTC. Protein product: CASSFRASGANVLTF.

This clone was detected once. This chain links TRBV30 with TRBJ2-5, with TRBD2 identical over 9 bases. The CDR3 is made up of 15 amino acids. Germline V lookup: CDR1 GTSNPN, CDR2 SVGIG (reference sequence). V shed 3 bases and J 3 bases; nucleotides not matched to a gene: 8. The CDR3 protein is CAWSRGGGREETQYF. The CDR3 bases are TGTGCCTGGAGCCGAGGGGGCGGGAGGGAAGAGACCCAGTACTTC.

The CDR3 loop reads CASSFFQGTDTQYF. For the CDR3, the DNA is TGTGCCAGCAGTTTTTTCCAGGGAACAGATACGCAGTATTTT. The V gene is TRBV27, the J gene TRBJ2-3, with a weak D call TRBD1 (5 bases). Trimming removed 3 bases from V and 3 bases from J, with 10 bases in between. The CDR3 totals 14 residues. CDR1 is MNHEY, CDR2 SMNVEV, per germline (reference sequence).

This clone appeared a single time. The rearrangement joins TRBV6-6 to TRBJ2-3; D remains ambiguous. The V gene's germline CDR1 is MNHNY and CDR2 SVGAGI (reference sequence). This CDR3 is built from 15 residues. Trimming stripped 6 bases from V and 0 bases from J, with 13 bases between. For the CDR3, the DNA is TGTGCCAGCAGCGGAACAACACTTAGCACAGATACGCAGTATTTT. This codes for CASSGTTLSTDTQYF.

V gene TRBV4-1 combines with J gene TRBJ2-6, with 9 positions matching TRBD2. Trimming cost V 4 bases and J 0 bases; bases outside gene matches: 7. From germline, CDR1 is MGHRA and CDR2 YSYEKL. CDR3 length: 18 amino acids. In DNA, the CDR3 is TGCGCCAGCAGCCCCATCCTAGCGGGGATCTCTGGGGCCAACGTCCTGACTTTC. This gives the protein CASSPILAGISGANVLTF.

J is TRBJ2-6 and V is TRBV29-1, with D possibly TRBD2 on 7 matching bases. This CDR3 has 14 residues. Trimming left V 3 bases short and J 4 bases short, with 10 bases between. Germline CDR1 SQVTM, CDR2 ANQGSEA. The CDR3 region has the DNA TGCAGCGTTGAGGGGGGGCCCGGGGCCAACGTCCTGACTTTC. Protein product: CSVEGGPGANVLTF.

The gene calls are TRBV6-5 and TRBJ1-1; TRBD1 might be the D (6 bases). Germline V gives CDR1 MNHEY, CDR2 SVGAGI. V lost 5 bases, J lost 3 bases, and 10 bases lay in between. The CDR3 is 13 residues long. The CDR3: CASSAGQYTEAFF. Here the CDR3 DNA reads TGTGCCAGCAGTGCCGGACAGTACACTGAAGCTTTCTTT.

The chain is built from TRBV10-3 and TRBJ2-7; perhaps TRBD1 as D (6 bases). This CDR3 has 15 amino acids. Trimming took 6 bases from V and 3 from J, leaving 18 bases between them. CDR1 and CDR2 (germline): ENHRY, SYGVKD. The CDR3, as DNA: TGTGCCATCAGCGAGACAGGTTCGCTACTCTACGAGCAGTACTTC. This encodes CAISETGSLLYEQYF.

In this sample, this clone is large. The V call is TRBV28, the J call TRBJ2-1; tentatively, D is TRBD1 (5 bases). The CDR3 totals 16 residues. V dropped 5 bases and J dropped 4 bases, with 18 bases sitting between them. Per germline, CDR1 MDHEN and CDR2 SYDVKM. This CDR3 reads CASSTDSDVGYNEQFF. The CDR3 bases are TGTGCCAGCAGTACAGACAGTGATGTAGGGTACAATGAGCAGTTCTTC. The full variable domain, in which reference TRBV28 and TRBJ2-1 provide the parts outside the CDR3, is DVKVTQSSRYLVKRTGEKVFLECVQDMDHENMFWYRQDPGLGLRLIYFSYDVKMKEKGDIPEGYSVSREKKERFSLILESASTNQTSMYLCASSTDSDVGYNEQFFGPGTRLTVL.

The table lists this clone with a count of one. The chain has TRBV5-1 and TRBJ2-7; D gene unclear. CDR1 and CDR2 (germline): SGHRS, YFSETQ. Trimming took off 4 bases at V and 3 bases at J, with 14 bases between the two ends. This CDR3 has 14 amino acids. CDR3 coding DNA: TGCGCCAGCAGCATGACGGATAAAGGCTACGAGCAGTACTTC. Residues: CASSMTDKGYEQYF.

J is TRBJ2-5 and V is TRBV7-2; the D gene could be TRBD1 or TRBD2 (5 bases each). The germline gives CDR1 SGHTA, CDR2 FQGNSA. This CDR3 has 17 residues. The V and J ends lost 0 bases and 1 base respectively, with 15 bases between them. The CDR3 DNA sequence: TGTGCCAGCAGCTTAGCGTTTGAGGGACGGGCCCAAGAGACCCAGTACTTC. The encoded protein is CASSLAFEGRAQETQYF.

The rearrangement links TRBV18 to TRBJ2-5, with D uncertain. The V end lost 0 bases, the J end lost 5 bases, and 13 bases lay between the germline ends. The CDR3 extends over 15 amino acids. CDR1 is KGHSH, CDR2 LQKENI, per germline. The CDR3 DNA reads as TGTGCCAGCTCACCACCTGGGGTTCGGAAGGAGACCCAGTACTTC. Its translation is CASSPPGVRKETQYF.

The chain couples TRBV29-1 to TRBJ2-1; no reliable D call. CDR3 length: 14 amino acids. Trimming removed 2 bases from V and 7 bases from J, with 15 bases in between. CDR1 SQVTM and CDR2 ANQGSEA come from the germline V gene. CDR3 sequence reads: CSVELVQHLNEQFF. The CDR3 coding sequence is TGCAGCGTTGAACTAGTCCAGCATCTTAATGAGCAGTTCTTC.

The genes are TRBV30 and TRBJ2-7; D is possibly TRBD1 (5 bases). The CDR3 is made up of 11 amino acids. Per the germline V gene, CDR1 is GTSNPN and CDR2 is SVGIG (reference sequence). Trimming shortened V by 4 bases and J by 5 bases, and 9 bases separated the two germline ends. CDR3 nucleotides: TGTGCCTGGACAGACAGTCACGAGCAGTACTTC. It codes for CAWTDSHEQYF.

The chain couples TRBV7-9 to TRBJ2-5, with 8 bases aligning to TRBD1. V was clipped by 5 bases and J by 5 bases; unmatched bases: 4. CDR3 length: 13 residues. Germline CDR1 SEHNR, CDR2 FQNEAQ (reference sequence). The CDR3 region has the DNA TGTGCCAGCAGCCCGACAGGGGAGGAGACCCAGTACTTC. Amino acids: CASSPTGEETQYF. Together with reference TRBV7-9 and TRBJ2-5, the CDR3 gives the full variable domain: DTGVSQNPRHKITKRGQNVTFRCDPISEHNRLYWYRQTLGQGPEFLTYFQNEAQLEKSRLLSDRFSAERPKGSFSTLEIQRTEQGDSAMYLCASSPTGEETQYFGPGTRLLVL.

This clone has more than one count but fewer than ten. The chain couples TRBV7-9 to TRBJ2-7, with D tentatively TRBD1 (6 bases). CDR3 length: 12 amino acids. V shed 4 bases and J shed 7 bases, with 11 bases lying between them. CDR1 is SEHNR and CDR2 is FQNEAQ in the germline V gene (reference sequence). The CDR3 is CASSSQGWEQYF. The CDR3 nucleotides are TGTGCCAGCAGCTCACAGGGTTGGGAGCAGTACTTC.

Here the CDR3 reads CASARKWETQYF. In DNA form, the CDR3 reads TGTGCCAGCGCGAGGAAGTGGGAGACCCAGTACTTC. The chain couples TRBV6-6 to TRBJ2-5; D ambiguous. The CDR3 runs 12 residues. Germline lookup yields CDR1 MNHNY and CDR2 SVGAGI (reference sequence). Trimming left V 8 bases short and J 5 bases short, with 12 bases between.

This chain uses TRBV5-6 with TRBJ1-1, with D unclear. Trimming stripped 0 bases from V and 4 bases from J, with 13 bases between. Germline CDR1 reads SGHDT; CDR2 reads YYEEEE. This CDR3 region has 15 residues. The CDR3 region has the DNA TGTGCCAGCAGCTTGGCCCTGGGATCAGGCACTGAAGCTTTCTTT. This encodes CASSLALGSGTEAFF. The full variable domain, with the rest looked up from reference TRBV5-6 and TRBJ1-1, is DAGVTQSPTHLIKTRGQQVTLRCSPKSGHDTVSWYQQALGQGPQFIFQYYEEEERQRGNFPDRFSGHQFPNYSSELNVNALLLGDSALYLCASSLALGSGTEAFFGQGTRLTVV.

This clone is deemed medium-sized. The chain couples TRBV6-1 to TRBJ2-7; 7 bases are a match to TRBD1. J was trimmed by 6 bases and V by 6 bases; bases with no gene match: 11. The CDR3 totals 14 residues. Germline CDR1 is MNHNS and CDR2 is SASEGT. As DNA, the CDR3 is TGTGCCAGCAGCACCACCGGGACAGCCTCCGAGCAGTACTTC. Amino acids: CASSTTGTASEQYF.

This clone was picked up one time. The J gene is TRBJ2-5, the V gene TRBV6-1; D may match TRBD1 or TRBD2 (5 bases each). Trimming removed 1 base from V and 1 base from J, with 10 bases in between. The CDR3 is made up of 15 amino acids. Germline V lookup: CDR1 MNHNS, CDR2 SASEGT. Here the CDR3 DNA reads TGTGCCAGCAGTGAAGGCAGGGAGCTCCAAGAGACCCAGTACTTC. It encodes CASSEGRELQETQYF.